The sample holds a few counts of the clone carrying this T cell receptor beta chain. The data belong to a study of blood T cell repertoires in COVID-19. Method: immunoSEQ multiplex PCR; TCRdb's copy keeps in-frame clones and lacks some. Here the sample spans about 46,000 clones, approximately 85% being singletons. A Seattle source enrolled patients during active infection and followed them longitudinally. After removal of 4 bases from V and 2 bases from J, the junction contained 0 bases not matched to a gene. This CDR3 is built from 14 residues. Germline CDR1 reads LGHNA; CDR2 reads YSLEER. Sequenced: peripheral blood. This clonotype was sampled from a woman older than 75 with COVID-19, enrolled during active disease. This chain links TRBV4-3 with TRBJ1-3; TRBD1 agrees at 9 bases. CDR3 coding DNA: TGCGCCAGCAGCCGGACAGGGGCTGGAAACACCATATATTTT. Protein product: CASSRTGAGNTIYF.